One sample yielded the 18 T cell receptor beta chains listed below, sequenced in a study of blood T cell repertoires in COVID-19. The method was immunoSEQ multiplex PCR; TCRdb's version includes in-frame clones alone and lacks a portion of them. This table holds about 170,000 clones, about 85% found once. The sequencing sample was made of peripheral blood. Every receptor here comes from an elderly man with COVID-19, enrolled during active disease.

The rearrangement joins TRBV2 to TRBJ2-7, with 10 positions matching TRBD1. J lost 5 bases, V lost 3 bases, and 4 bases had no gene match. CDR1 is SNHLY and CDR2 is FYNNEI in the germline V gene. The CDR3 covers 14 residues. The CDR3 coding sequence is TGTGCCAGCAGTGAGGTGACAGGGGGCCACGAGCAGTACTTC. Translated: CASSEVTGGHEQYF.

The chain carries TRBV10-3 and TRBJ2-6; tentative D call: TRBD2 (6 bases). Trimming removed 5 bases from V and 0 bases from J, with 14 bases in between. The CDR3 spans 17 residues. The germline V gene has CDR1 ENHRY and CDR2 SYGVKD. The DNA of the CDR3 is TGTGCCATCAGTACTACCGGGAGCCACTCTGGGGCCAACGTCCTGACTTTC. This sequence encodes CAISTTGSHSGANVLTF.

J is TRBJ2-3 and V is TRBV11-3, with TRBD2 matching 9 bases. Germline-derived CDR1 and CDR2 are SGHNT and YENEEA. This CDR3 has 16 amino acids. The V segment lost 1 base and the J segment 2 bases; nucleotides outside the gene matches: 4. Here the CDR3 DNA reads TGTGCCAGCAGCTTAGTAGCGGGGGAGATCACAGATACGCAGTATTTT. It codes for CASSLVAGEITDTQYF.

The chain recombines TRBV28 with TRBJ1-4; D unclear. The germline V gene encodes CDR1 MDHEN and CDR2 SYDVKM. Trimming removed 7 bases at V and 4 bases at J, with 7 bases between. This CDR3 has 12 residues. The CDR3 is CASKTGNEKLFF. CDR3 coding DNA: TGTGCCAGCAAAACCGGTAATGAAAAACTGTTTTTT.

V and J are TRBV7-8 and TRBJ1-6; TRBD1 matches 7 bases. Unmatched junction bases numbered 9, after V lost 5 bases and J lost 2 bases. The CDR3 runs 17 residues. The V gene's germline CDR1 is SGHVS and CDR2 FQNEAQ. CDR3 DNA sequence: TGTGCCAGCAGCCGCCGGGGGGGGACAGCCTATAATTCACCCCTCCACTTT. This sequence encodes CASSRRGGTAYNSPLHF.

The CDR3 DNA reads as TGTGCCAGCAGTTTGTCATTCGGTAGCAATCAGCCCCAGCATTTT. It yields the protein CASSLSFGSNQPQHF. This chain joins TRBV6-5 and TRBJ1-5; no clear D gene. The CDR3 is 15 residues long. Trimming took 4 bases from V and 0 from J, leaving 10 bases between them. Germline V lookup: CDR1 MNHEY, CDR2 SVGAGI.

J is TRBJ2-3 and V is TRBV21-1; the table's D call, TRBD2, was not checked against the DNA. TRBV21-1 is designated a pseudogene. The CDR3 has 17 residues. The CDR3, as DNA: TGTGCCAGCACTTCAGGGACGGGGGGCCCTAGCACAGATACGCAGTATTTT. This encodes CASTSGTGGPSTDTQYF.

The gene calls are TRBV4-2 and TRBJ1-4; 11 bases fit TRBD1. The germline V gene has CDR1 LGHNA and CDR2 YNFKEQ. There are 16 residues in the CDR3. Trimming cost V 1 base and J 8 bases; bases outside gene matches: 6. CDR3 in DNA: TGTGCCAGCAGCCAAGGGGGAGGACAGGGGGCCGAAAAACTGTTTTTT. Its translation is CASSQGGGQGAEKLFF.

This sequence joins TRBV28 and TRBJ2-1, with D possibly matching TRBD1 (6 bases). This CDR3 contains 12 residues. V was clipped by 8 bases and J by 7 bases, with 12 bases between them. From germline, CDR1 is MDHEN and CDR2 SYDVKM. CDR3 in DNA: TGTGCCAGCCTGACAGGTACGAATGAGCAGTTCTTC. Translation: CASLTGTNEQFF.

This sequence joins TRBV2 and TRBJ2-2, with 7 nucleotides matching TRBD1. V trimming: 8 bases; J trimming: 0 bases; junction bases outside the gene matches: 3. The CDR3 runs to 14 residues. Germline lookup yields CDR1 SNHLY and CDR2 FYNNEI. The CDR3 bases are TGTGCCAGCCGGACAGGATCGAACACCGGGGAGCTGTTTTTT. Its protein is CASRTGSNTGELFF.

This chain links TRBV5-1 with TRBJ1-3, with 7 bases identical to TRBD1. Losses at the gene ends were 4 bases for V and 4 bases for J; bases not matched to a gene: 5. CDR1 and CDR2 (germline): SGHRS, YFSETQ. CDR3 length: 14 residues. CDR3 coding DNA: TGCGCCAGCAGCCTAGGACAGGAGGGAAACACCATATATTTT. It specifies CASSLGQEGNTIYF.

This rearrangement joins TRBV9 to TRBJ2-5; D may be TRBD2 (6 bases). The length of the CDR3 is 14 residues. Per germline, CDR1 SGDLS and CDR2 YYNGEE. V was clipped by 2 bases and J by 3 bases, with 11 bases between them. The CDR3 loop reads CASSVGGMEETQYF. In nucleotides, the CDR3 is TGTGCCAGCAGCGTTGGAGGGATGGAAGAGACCCAGTACTTC. The full variable domain, rest sourced from reference TRBV9 and TRBJ2-5, is DSGVTQTPKHLITATGQRVTLRCSPRSGDLSVYWYQQSLDQGLQFLIQYYNGEERAKGNILERFSAQQFPDLHSELNLSSLELGDSALYFCASSVGGMEETQYFGPGTRLLVL.

The sample holds one count of this clone. The chain links TRBV4-1 to TRBJ1-5; 10 bases are a match to TRBD1. Germline CDR1 is MGHRA and CDR2 is YSYEKL. With V trimmed by 1 base and J by 4 bases, 7 bases remained unmatched. The CDR3 has 17 amino acids. CDR3 loop: CASSQAIGTGVNQPQHF. For the CDR3, the DNA is TGCGCCAGCAGCCAAGCCATAGGGACAGGGGTGAATCAGCCCCAGCATTTT.

The chain has TRBV28 and TRBJ1-2; 8 bases agree with TRBD1. The length of the CDR3 is 13 residues. V gave up 6 bases and J gave up 7 bases; unmatched junction bases: 7. The germline V gene encodes CDR1 MDHEN and CDR2 SYDVKM. In DNA form, the CDR3 reads TGTGCCAGCAGGGAGGACAGGGAGGGTGGCTACACCTTC. Amino acids: CASREDREGGYTF.

This chain joins TRBV29-1 and TRBJ2-1; 9 bases agree with TRBD2. V was clipped by 6 bases and J by 7 bases; unmatched bases: 10. Germline CDR1 reads SQVTM; CDR2 reads ANQGSEA. This CDR3 spans 14 amino acids. The CDR3 spells CSVGGGGASNEQFF. The CDR3 nucleotides read TGCAGCGTAGGGGGCGGGGGGGCTTCGAATGAGCAGTTCTTC.

The chain uses TRBV3-1 (or the pseudogene TRBV3-2) and TRBJ1-1; possible D gene TRBD1, 5 bases. Germline loops: CDR1 LGHDT, CDR2 YNNKEL (reference sequence). The CDR3 runs to 17 residues. Trimming took 0 bases from V and 0 from J, leaving 14 bases between them. The CDR3 protein is CASSQDDSPMMNTEAFF. The CDR3 nucleotides read TGTGCCAGCAGCCAAGATGACAGCCCTATGATGAACACTGAAGCTTTCTTT.

The rearrangement joins TRBV24-1 to TRBJ1-2; unclear D gene. Germline assignment: CDR1 KGHDR and CDR2 SFDVKD. This CDR3 spans 16 amino acids. Deletions cut 0 bases from V and 7 bases from J, with 17 bases between. The DNA of the CDR3 is TGTGCCACCAGTGATTTGACCCCTGAGGGTTCGGGTGGCTACACCTTC. Encoded protein: CATSDLTPEGSGGYTF.

The chain uses TRBV15 and TRBJ1-2, with D uncertain. The germline CDR1 and CDR2 sequences are LNHNV and YYDKDF (reference sequence). V was pared by 0 bases and J by 0 bases, with 5 bases between. The CDR3 is made up of 14 amino acids. The CDR3 reads CATSRDKTNYGYTF. CDR3 bases: TGTGCCACCAGCAGAGATAAAACTAACTATGGCTACACCTTC.